This passage covers 13 T cell receptor beta chains from one sample sequenced in a study of radiotherapy plus CTLA-4 blockade in lung cancer. Assay: immunoSEQ multiplex PCR; the TCRdb copy retains only in-frame clones and omits some. The data show about 120,000 clones, just under 90% seen once. Sample: peripheral blood, taken from a patient treated with radiotherapy plus ipilimumab. Receptor source: a human donor with non-small cell lung cancer that progressed on radiotherapy plus ipilimumab.

As for this clone: A junction end diverges from the germline sequence, so it may reflect a read error. Other DNA sequences in this specimen translate into the identical CDR3. The chain links TRBV10-3 to TRBJ2-7, with TRBD1 matching 8 bases. The CDR3 spans 15 residues. CDR1 and CDR2 from the germline V gene are ENHRY and SYGVKD. CDR3 sequence: CAISEAPDRVDEQYF. The CDR3 DNA reads as TGCGCCATCAGTGAAGCTCCGGACAGGGTGGACGAGCAGTACTTC.

The gene calls are TRBV7-9 and TRBJ1-4; 7 positions match TRBD1. The CDR3 is 15 residues long. V dropped 5 bases and J dropped 5; count of bases not matched to a gene: 8. In germline, CDR1 is SEHNR, CDR2 FQNEAQ (reference sequence). The CDR3 coding sequence is TGTGCCAGCAGCCCGGTTCGGACAGGCAATGAAAAACTGTTTTTT. This translates into CASSPVRTGNEKLFF. The full variable domain, its missing parts supplied by reference TRBV7-9 and TRBJ1-4, is DTGVSQNPRHKITKRGQNVTFRCDPISEHNRLYWYRQTLGQGPEFLTYFQNEAQLEKSRLLSDRFSAERPKGSFSTLEIQRTEQGDSAMYLCASSPVRTGNEKLFFGSGTQLSVL.

CDR3 region: CASSLPGQGHEKLFF. The CDR3, as DNA: TGTGCCAGCAGCTTGCCGGGACAGGGCCATGAAAAACTGTTTTTT. The rearrangement joins TRBV7-9 to TRBJ1-4, with 9 positions matching TRBD1. Germline lookup yields CDR1 SEHNR and CDR2 FQNEAQ (reference sequence). This CDR3 has 15 amino acids. Trimming took 3 bases from V and 6 from J; bases not matched to a gene: 5.

The gene calls are TRBV2 and TRBJ2-1, with TRBD2 matching over 8 bases. Trimming at V came to 0 bases and at J to 4 bases, leaving 5 bases not matched to a gene. The CDR3 length is 16 residues. Germline V gene sequence: CDR1 SNHLY, CDR2 FYNNEI. The CDR3 loop reads CASSEASGLVYNEQFF. The CDR3 DNA is TGTGCCAGCAGTGAAGCCTCGGGACTAGTATACAATGAGCAGTTCTTC. Together with reference TRBV2 and TRBJ2-1, the CDR3 gives the full variable domain: EPEVTQTPSHQVTQMGQEVILRCVPISNHLYFYWYRQILGQKVEFLVSFYNNEISEKSEIFDDQFSVERPDGSNFTLKIRSTKLEDSAMYFCASSEASGLVYNEQFFGPGTRLTVL.

This clone was detected once. The chain links TRBV30 to TRBJ1-5; D possibly corresponds to TRBD1 (5 bases). This CDR3 comprises 16 residues. Trimming left V 2 bases short and J 0 bases short, with 14 bases between. Germline assignment: CDR1 GTSNPN and CDR2 SVGIG (reference sequence). CDR3: CAWSPGGGGSNQPQHF. The CDR3 DNA follows: TGTGCCTGGAGTCCCGGCGGGGGTGGTAGCAATCAGCCCCAGCATTTT.

The genes are TRBV11-3 and TRBJ2-1, with D hard to call. The CDR3 loop spans 15 amino acids. V lost 2 bases, J lost 8 bases, and 16 bases lay in between. CDR1 is SGHNT, CDR2 YENEEA, per germline. CDR3 bases: TGTGCCAGCAGCTTAAGACCCGTCGCCGTTGATGAGCAGTTCTTC. This translates into CASSLRPVAVDEQFF.

This chain links TRBV19 with TRBJ1-1; the D is unclear. Trimming left V 4 bases short and J 1 base short, with 13 bases between. Germline V gene sequence: CDR1 LNHDA, CDR2 SQIVND (reference sequence). The CDR3 is 15 residues long. CDR3 in amino acids: CASSTKILPNTEAFF. The CDR3 DNA reads as TGTGCCAGTAGTACGAAAATACTACCGAACACTGAAGCTTTCTTT.

The rearrangement links TRBV21-1 to TRBJ2-7; the listed D gene, TRBD2, was not tested against the DNA. TRBV21-1 is listed as a pseudogene. The CDR3 covers 15 residues. CDR3 in amino acids: CASSPPGLAFYEQYF. CDR3 nucleotides: TGTGCCAGCAGCCCCCCGGGACTAGCGTTCTACGAGCAGTACTTC.

This chain uses TRBV2 with TRBJ2-3; perhaps TRBD1 as D (6 bases). The CDR3 contains 16 residues. Trimming took 3 bases from V and 2 from J, leaving 15 bases between them. The germline V gene has CDR1 SNHLY and CDR2 FYNNEI. CDR3 region: CASSERGRDYTDTQYF. The CDR3 coding sequence is TGTGCCAGCAGTGAGAGGGGGAGAGACTACACAGATACGCAGTATTTT.

The DNA of the CDR3 is TGTGCCAGCAGCCCTGAGGCGCCGGGGCAGTACTTC. Protein product: CASSPEAPGQYF. The rearrangement links TRBV11-2 to TRBJ2-7; no reliable D call. V dropped 5 bases and J dropped 9 bases, with 14 bases sitting between them. The CDR3 is 12 residues long. Germline CDR1 reads SGHAT; CDR2 reads FQNNGV.

This clone was seen more than once but under ten times. An end of the junction differs from the germline gene, which may be a read error. The chain joins TRBV7-7 to TRBJ2-7; unclear D gene. The V gene's germline CDR1 is SSHAT and CDR2 FNYEAQ (reference sequence). This CDR3 comprises 14 residues. The CDR3 is CASSLVEPTWEQYF. DNA for the CDR3: TGTGCTAGCAGCTTAGTTGAGCCGACGTGGGAGCAGTACTTC.

The chain is built from TRBV2 and TRBJ2-3, with D uncertain. This CDR3 is 11 amino acids long. Germline-derived CDR1 and CDR2 are SNHLY and FYNNEI. V was cut by 4 bases and J by 2 bases, with 1 base left in between. CDR3: CASSVTDTQYF. Written as DNA, the CDR3 is TGTGCCAGCAGTGTCACAGATACGCAGTATTTT.

V is TRBV7-9 and J is TRBJ1-5, with 7 bases identical to TRBD1. The CDR3 length is 14 residues. CDR1 and CDR2 (germline): SEHNR, FQNEAQ (reference sequence). The V gene end was trimmed by 6 bases and the J gene end by 2 bases; junction bases not matched to a gene: 4. The CDR3 spells CASSRGQGNQPQHF. CDR3 coding DNA: TGTGCCAGCAGTCGAGGACAGGGCAATCAGCCCCAGCATTTT. The complete variable domain, with remaining parts taken from reference TRBV7-9 and TRBJ1-5, reads DTGVSQNPRHKITKRGQNVTFRCDPISEHNRLYWYRQTLGQGPEFLTYFQNEAQLEKSRLLSDRFSAERPKGSFSTLEIQRTEQGDSAMYLCASSRGQGNQPQHFGDGTRLSIL.